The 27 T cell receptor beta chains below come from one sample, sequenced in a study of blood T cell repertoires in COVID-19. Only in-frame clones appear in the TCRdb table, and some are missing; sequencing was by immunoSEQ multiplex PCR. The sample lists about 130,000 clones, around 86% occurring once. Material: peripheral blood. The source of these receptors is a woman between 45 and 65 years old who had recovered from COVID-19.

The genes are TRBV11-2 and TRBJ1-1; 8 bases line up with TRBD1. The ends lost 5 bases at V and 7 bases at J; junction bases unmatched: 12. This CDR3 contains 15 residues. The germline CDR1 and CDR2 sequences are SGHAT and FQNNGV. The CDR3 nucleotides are TGTGCCAGCAGCACCTTAGGACAGGGATTCCTTGAAGCTTTCTTT. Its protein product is CASSTLGQGFLEAFF.

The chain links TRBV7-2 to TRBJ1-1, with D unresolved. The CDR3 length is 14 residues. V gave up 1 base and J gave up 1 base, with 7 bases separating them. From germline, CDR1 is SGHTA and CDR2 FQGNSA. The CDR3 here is CASSLDRENTEAFF. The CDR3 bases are TGTGCCAGCAGCTTAGACAGAGAGAACACTGAAGCTTTCTTT.

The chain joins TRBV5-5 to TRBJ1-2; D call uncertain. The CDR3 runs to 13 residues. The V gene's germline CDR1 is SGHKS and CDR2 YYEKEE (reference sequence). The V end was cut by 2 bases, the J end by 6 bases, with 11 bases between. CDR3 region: CASSFSIGDGYTF. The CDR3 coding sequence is TGTGCCAGCAGCTTCTCAATAGGAGATGGCTACACCTTC.

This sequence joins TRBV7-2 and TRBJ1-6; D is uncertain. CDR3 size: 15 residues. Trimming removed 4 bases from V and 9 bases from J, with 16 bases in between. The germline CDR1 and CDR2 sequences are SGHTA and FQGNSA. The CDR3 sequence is CASSSQNGVFSPLHF. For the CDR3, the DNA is TGTGCCAGCAGCTCACAAAACGGGGTGTTTTCACCCCTCCACTTT.

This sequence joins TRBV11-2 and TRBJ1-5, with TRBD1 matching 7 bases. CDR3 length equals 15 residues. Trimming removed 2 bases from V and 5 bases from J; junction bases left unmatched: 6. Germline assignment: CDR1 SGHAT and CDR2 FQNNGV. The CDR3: CASSLTGDGDQPQHF. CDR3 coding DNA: TGTGCCAGCAGCTTAACAGGGGATGGGGATCAGCCCCAGCATTTT.

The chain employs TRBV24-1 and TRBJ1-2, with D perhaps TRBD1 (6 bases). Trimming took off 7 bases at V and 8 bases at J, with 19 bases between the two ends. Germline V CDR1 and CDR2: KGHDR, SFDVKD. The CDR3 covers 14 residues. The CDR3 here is CATSRSQGIDGYTF. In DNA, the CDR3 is TGTGCCACCAGCAGGAGCCAGGGGATTGACGGCTACACCTTC.

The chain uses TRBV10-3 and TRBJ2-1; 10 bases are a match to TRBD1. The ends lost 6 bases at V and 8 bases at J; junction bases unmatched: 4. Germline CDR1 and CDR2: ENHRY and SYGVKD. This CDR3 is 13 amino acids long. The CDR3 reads CAIRKGQGHEQFF. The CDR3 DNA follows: TGTGCCATCAGGAAGGGACAGGGGCATGAGCAGTTCTTC.

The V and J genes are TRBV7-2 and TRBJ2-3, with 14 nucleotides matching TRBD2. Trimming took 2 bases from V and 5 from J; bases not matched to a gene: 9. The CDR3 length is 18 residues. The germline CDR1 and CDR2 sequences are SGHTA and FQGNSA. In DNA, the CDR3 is TGTGCCAGCAGCTTAATTCGGACTAGCGGGGGGCCTATAGATACGCAGTATTTT. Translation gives CASSLIRTSGGPIDTQYF.

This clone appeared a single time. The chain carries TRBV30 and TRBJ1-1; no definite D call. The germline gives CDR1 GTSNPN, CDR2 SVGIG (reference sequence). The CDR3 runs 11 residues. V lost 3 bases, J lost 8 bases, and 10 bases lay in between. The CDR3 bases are TGTGCCTGGAGCCCCTTTAGAGAAGCTTTCTTT. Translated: CAWSPFREAFF. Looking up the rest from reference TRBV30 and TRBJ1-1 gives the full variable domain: SQTIHQWPATLVQPVGSPLSLECTVEGTSNPNLYWYRQAAGRGLQLLFYSVGIGQISSEVPQNLSASRPQDRQFILSSKKLLLSDSGFYLCAWSPFREAFFGQGTRLTVV.

CDR3 in DNA: TGCGCCAGCAGTCAGGGGAACTATGGCTACACCTTC. Translation: CASSQGNYGYTF. The chain carries TRBV10-1 and TRBJ1-2; a weak D match, TRBD1 (6 bases). The V end lost 5 bases, the J end lost 2 bases, and 6 bases lay between the germline ends. Germline-derived CDR1 and CDR2 are WNHNN and SYGVQD (reference sequence). This CDR3 has 12 amino acids.

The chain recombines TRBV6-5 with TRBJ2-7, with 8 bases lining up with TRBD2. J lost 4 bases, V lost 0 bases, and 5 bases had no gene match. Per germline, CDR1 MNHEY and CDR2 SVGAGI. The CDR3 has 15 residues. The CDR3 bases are TGTGCCAGCAGTTACTCGGTAGCGGGACTATACGAGCAGTACTTC. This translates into CASSYSVAGLYEQYF.

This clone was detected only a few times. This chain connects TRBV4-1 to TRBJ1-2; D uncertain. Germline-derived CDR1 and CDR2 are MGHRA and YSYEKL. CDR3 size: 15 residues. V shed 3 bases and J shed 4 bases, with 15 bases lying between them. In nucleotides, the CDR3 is TGCGCCAGCAGCCAGCCTTGGAGGGCTGTCTATGGCTACACCTTC. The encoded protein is CASSQPWRAVYGYTF.

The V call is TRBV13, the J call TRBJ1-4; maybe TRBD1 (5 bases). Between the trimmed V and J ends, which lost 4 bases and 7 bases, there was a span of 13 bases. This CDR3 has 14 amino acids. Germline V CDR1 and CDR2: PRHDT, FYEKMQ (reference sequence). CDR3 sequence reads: CASSSNRPSEKLFF. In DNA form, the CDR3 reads TGTGCCAGCAGCTCCAACAGGCCCAGTGAAAAACTGTTTTTT. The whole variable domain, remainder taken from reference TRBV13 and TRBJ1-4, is AAGVIQSPRHLIKEKRETATLKCYPIPRHDTVYWYQQGPGQDPQFLISFYEKMQSDKGSIPDRFSAQQFSDYHSELNMSSLELGDSALYFCASSSNRPSEKLFFGSGTQLSVL.

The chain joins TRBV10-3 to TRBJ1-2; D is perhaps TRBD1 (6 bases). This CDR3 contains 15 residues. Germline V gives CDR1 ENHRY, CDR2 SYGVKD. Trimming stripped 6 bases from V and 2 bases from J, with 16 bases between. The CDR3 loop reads CAISQPGQVNYGYTF. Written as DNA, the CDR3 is TGTGCCATCAGCCAACCGGGACAAGTCAACTATGGCTACACCTTC.

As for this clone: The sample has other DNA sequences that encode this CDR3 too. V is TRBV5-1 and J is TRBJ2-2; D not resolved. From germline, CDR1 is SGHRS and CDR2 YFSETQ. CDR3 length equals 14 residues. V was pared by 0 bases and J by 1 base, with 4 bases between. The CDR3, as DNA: TGCGCCAGCAGCTTGGCTATGAACACCGGGGAGCTGTTTTTT. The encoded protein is CASSLAMNTGELFF.

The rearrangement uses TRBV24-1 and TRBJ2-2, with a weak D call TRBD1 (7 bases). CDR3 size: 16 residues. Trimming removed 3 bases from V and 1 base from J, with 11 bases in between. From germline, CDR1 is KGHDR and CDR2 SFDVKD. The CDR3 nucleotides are TGTGCCACCAGTGATGCGGGACAGAGGAACACCGGGGAGCTGTTTTTT. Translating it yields CATSDAGQRNTGELFF.

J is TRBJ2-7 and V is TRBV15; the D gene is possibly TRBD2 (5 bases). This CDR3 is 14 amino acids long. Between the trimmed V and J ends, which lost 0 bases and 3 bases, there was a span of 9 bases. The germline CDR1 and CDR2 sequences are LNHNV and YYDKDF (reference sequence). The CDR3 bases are TGTGCCACCAGCAGAGACGGCGGGTTCTACGAGCAGTACTTC. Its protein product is CATSRDGGFYEQYF.

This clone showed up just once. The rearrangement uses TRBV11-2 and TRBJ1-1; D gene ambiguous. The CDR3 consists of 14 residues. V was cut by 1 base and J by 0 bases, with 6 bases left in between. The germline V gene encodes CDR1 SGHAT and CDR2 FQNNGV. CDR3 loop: CASSLVSVNTEAFF. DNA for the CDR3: TGTGCCAGCAGCTTAGTATCAGTGAACACTGAAGCTTTCTTT.

CDR3 nucleotide sequence: TGCGCCAGCAGCTTGAGTAGTCTTCTGAACACTGAAGCTTTCTTT. The encoded protein is CASSLSSLLNTEAFF. The J gene is TRBJ1-1, the V gene TRBV5-1; D is unclear. In germline, CDR1 is SGHRS, CDR2 YFSETQ. Trimming cost V 1 base and J 0 bases, with 10 bases left between them. The CDR3 is made up of 15 amino acids.

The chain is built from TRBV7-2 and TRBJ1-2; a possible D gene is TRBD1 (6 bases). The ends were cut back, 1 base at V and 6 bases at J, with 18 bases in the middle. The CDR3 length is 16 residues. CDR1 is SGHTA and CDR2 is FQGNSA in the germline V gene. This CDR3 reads CASSLDVTGRKNGYTF. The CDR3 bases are TGTGCCAGCAGCTTAGACGTAACAGGGCGAAAGAATGGCTACACCTTC.

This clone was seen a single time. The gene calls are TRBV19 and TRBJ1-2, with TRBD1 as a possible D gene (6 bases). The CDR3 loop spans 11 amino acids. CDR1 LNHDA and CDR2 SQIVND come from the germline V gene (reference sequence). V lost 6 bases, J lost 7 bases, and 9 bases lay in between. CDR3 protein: CASRLGGGYTF. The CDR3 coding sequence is TGTGCCAGTAGGCTAGGGGGTGGCTACACCTTC.

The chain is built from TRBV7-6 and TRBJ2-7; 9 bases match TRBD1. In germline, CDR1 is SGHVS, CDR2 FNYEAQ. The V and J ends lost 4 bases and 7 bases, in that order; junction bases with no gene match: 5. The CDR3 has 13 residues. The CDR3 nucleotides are TGTGCCAGCAGCTCCGGGACAGGGATGGAGCAGTACTTC. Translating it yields CASSSGTGMEQYF.

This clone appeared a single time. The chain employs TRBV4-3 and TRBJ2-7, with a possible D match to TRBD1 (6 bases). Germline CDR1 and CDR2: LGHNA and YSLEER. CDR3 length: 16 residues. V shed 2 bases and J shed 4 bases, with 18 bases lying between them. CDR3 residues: CASSQRRGSWRYEQYF. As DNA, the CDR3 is TGCGCCAGCAGCCAACGCAGGGGAAGTTGGAGATACGAGCAGTACTTC.

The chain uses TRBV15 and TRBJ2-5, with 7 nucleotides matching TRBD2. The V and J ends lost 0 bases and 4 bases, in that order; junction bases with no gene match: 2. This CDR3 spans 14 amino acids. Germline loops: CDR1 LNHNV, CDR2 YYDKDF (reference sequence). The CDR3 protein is CATSRDGGGETQYF. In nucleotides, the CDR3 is TGTGCCACCAGCAGAGATGGGGGGGGAGAGACCCAGTACTTC.

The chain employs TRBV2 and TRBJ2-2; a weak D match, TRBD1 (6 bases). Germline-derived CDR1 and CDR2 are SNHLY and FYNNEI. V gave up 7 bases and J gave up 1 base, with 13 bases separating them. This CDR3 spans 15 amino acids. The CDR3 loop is CASINQGRNTGELFF. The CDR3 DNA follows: TGTGCCAGCATTAATCAGGGGAGGAACACCGGGGAGCTGTTTTTT.

DNA for the CDR3: TGTGCCAGCAGTCCAGGGACTAGCGCCACGTATGATGAGCAGTTCTTC. This sequence encodes CASSPGTSATYDEQFF. The genes are TRBV11-3 and TRBJ2-1; 10 positions match TRBD2. CDR3 length: 16 amino acids. The germline CDR1 and CDR2 sequences are SGHNT and YENEEA. V gave up 6 bases and J gave up 8 bases; unmatched junction bases: 13.

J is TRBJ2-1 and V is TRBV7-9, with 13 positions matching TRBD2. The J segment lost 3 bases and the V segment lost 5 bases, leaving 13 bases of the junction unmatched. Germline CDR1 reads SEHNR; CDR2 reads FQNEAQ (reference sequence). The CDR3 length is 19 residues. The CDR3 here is CASSPRLAGGTTFYNEQFF. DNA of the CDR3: TGTGCCAGCAGCCCCAGACTAGCGGGAGGCACTACTTTCTACAATGAGCAGTTCTTC.